The 6 T cell receptor beta chains listed next were all sequenced from one sample in a study of Graves' ophthalmopathy and Graves' hyperthyroidism. RNA transcripts yielded amplified TCR beta CDR3 regions. First-round RT-PCR with HTBI primers preceded a second-round multiplex PCR. Each CDR3 protein gets one entry after TCRdb re-called the multiplex PCR reads with MiXCR. The repertoire holds tens of thousands of distinct CDR3 sequences, with less than 65% as singletons. Sequenced: peripheral blood. These receptors all stem from an adult woman with Graves' ophthalmopathy.

This clonotype was observed many times. A much bigger clone sits one base away, suggesting this may be a read error. J is TRBJ1-6 and V is TRBV6-5; D not certain. CDR1 is MNHEY and CDR2 is SVGAGI in the germline V gene. The V end was cut by 2 bases, the J end by 8 bases, with 10 bases between. CDR3 length equals 14 residues. The CDR3 reads CASSYEGDDSPLHF. The CDR3 bases are TGTGCCAGCAGTTACGAGGGTGATGATTCACCCCTCCACTTT.

V and J are TRBV5-1 and TRBJ1-2; no reliable D call. With 4 bases removed from V and 7 bases from J, the gap between germline ends came to 20 bases. From germline, CDR1 is SGHRS and CDR2 YFSETQ. CDR3 size: 15 residues. Here the CDR3 reads CASSLMSENLSGYTF. The CDR3 coding sequence is TGCGCCAGCAGCCTTATGTCGGAAAACTTATCTGGCTACACCTTC.

The table lists this clonotype with a few counts. The chain joins TRBV19 to TRBJ1-5; D unresolved. The CDR3 is 16 amino acids. CDR1 is LNHDA, CDR2 SQIVND, per germline (reference sequence). Trimming stripped 3 bases from V and 3 bases from J, with 15 bases between. The CDR3 sequence: CASSIRPSPDNQPQHF. The CDR3, as DNA: TGTGCCAGTAGTATTCGTCCCAGCCCTGACAATCAGCCCCAGCATTTT.

This clonotype was picked up many times. The V gene is TRBV4-2, the J gene TRBJ2-1; 14 bases align to TRBD2. The germline V gene encodes CDR1 LGHNA and CDR2 YNFKEQ. This CDR3 has 16 amino acids. Trimming took 4 bases from V and 7 from J; bases not matched to a gene: 6. The CDR3 DNA reads TGTGCCAGCAGCCGGCCCGGGACTAGCGGGAGTAATGAGCAGTTCTTC. As protein: CASSRPGTSGSNEQFF.

A note on this clonotype: It may be a read error: a sequence one base away is much more abundant. This chain connects TRBV28 to TRBJ1-6; weak D call: TRBD1 (5 bases). This CDR3 has 16 amino acids. Germline V gives CDR1 MDHEN, CDR2 SYDVKM. V was clipped by 6 bases and J by 9 bases, with 21 bases between them. CDR3 protein: CASRPEGRGKRSPLHF. The CDR3, as DNA: TGTGCCAGCAGGCCAGAGGGACGGGGAAAACGTTCACCCCTCCACTTT.

The genes are TRBV10-3 and TRBJ2-7, with a tentative D call TRBD2 (6 bases). Germline V gives CDR1 ENHRY, CDR2 SYGVKD. CDR3 length: 12 amino acids. Trimming took off 11 bases at V and 3 bases at J, with 14 bases between the two ends. CDR3 protein: CAAGRQNYEQYF. CDR3 bases: TGTGCCGCGGGACGGCAAAACTACGAGCAGTACTTC.